This T cell receptor (beta chain) was observed in a study of OX40 agonist ivuxolimab in advanced cancers. Study at large: Patients' therapy was ivuxolimab, an antibody that acts as an agonist of OX40 (CD134). Checkpoint inhibitors had been given previously to 35% to 50% of patients. Whole-study results and caveats: Clonal expansion was among the lowest in partial responders at 0.1-3.0 mg/kg, especially CD8+. Expanded peripheral T cell antigen specificity was not determined.

CDR1 and CDR2 from the germline V gene are MNHEY and SVGAGI. The CDR3 contains 12 residues. This clone was detected once. Its antigen is unknown. One end of the junction does not line up with germline, which may come from a read error. Clones were sequenced by immunoSEQ multiplex PCR, and TCRdb holds only the in-frame ones, with some missing. The sample yields about 45,000 clones, about 79% seen once. This clonotype was sampled from an adult with an advanced solid tumor such as melanoma, head and neck, liver or kidney cancer. The material sequenced was CD4+ or CD8+ T cells sorted from blood, taken in a trial of the OX40 agonist ivuxolimab. The chain carries TRBV6-5 and TRBJ2-5, with D possibly matching TRBD2 (5 bases). The CDR3 DNA sequence: TGTGCCATCAGTGTTGGAGGAGAGACCCAGTACTTC. Its translation: CAISVGGETQYF.